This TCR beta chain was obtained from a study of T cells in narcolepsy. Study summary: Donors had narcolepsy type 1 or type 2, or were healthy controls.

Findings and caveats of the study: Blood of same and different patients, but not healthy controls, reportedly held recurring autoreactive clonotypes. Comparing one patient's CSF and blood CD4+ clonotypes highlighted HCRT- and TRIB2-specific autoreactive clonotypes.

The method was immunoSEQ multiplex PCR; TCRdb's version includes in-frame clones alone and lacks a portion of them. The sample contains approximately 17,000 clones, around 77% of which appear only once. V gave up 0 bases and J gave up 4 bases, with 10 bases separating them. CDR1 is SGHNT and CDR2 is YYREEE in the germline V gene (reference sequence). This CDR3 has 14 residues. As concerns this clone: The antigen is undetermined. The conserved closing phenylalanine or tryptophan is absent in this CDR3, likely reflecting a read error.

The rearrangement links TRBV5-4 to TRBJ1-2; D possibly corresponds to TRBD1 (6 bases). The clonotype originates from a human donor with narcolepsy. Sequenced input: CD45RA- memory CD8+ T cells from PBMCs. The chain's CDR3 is CASSLGAGVYGYTI. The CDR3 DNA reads TGTGCCAGCAGCTTGGGGGCAGGGGTCTATGGCTACACCATC.